This T cell receptor beta chain comes out of a study of shared clonotypes between healthy human individuals. Study-level background: Per donor, three plates held CD4 naive cells, three held CD4 memory, two held CD8 naive and one held CD8 memory.

Both subsets, CD45RA+ naive and CD45RA-negative memory, were split from the CD4+ cells. Profiling relied on immunoSEQ multiplex PCR, and the TCRdb table lists in-frame clones only, not all of them. The sample carries about 2 million clones, roughly 96% recorded once. The sequence was obtained from a man younger than 35 in good health. Material for sequencing was naive CD4+ T cells sorted from blood. Subset given: CD45RA+ positively selected.

The CDR3 here is CASSLGTVHTEAFF. CDR3 DNA sequence: TGTGCCAGCAGCTTAGGGACAGTACACACTGAAGCTTTCTTT. This chain connects TRBV7-2 to TRBJ1-1; a weak D match, TRBD1 (6 bases). CDR3 length: 14 residues. V was clipped by 1 base and J by 3 bases, with 9 bases between them. Germline-derived CDR1 and CDR2 are SGHTA and FQGNSA.